The rows below give T cell receptor beta chains drawn from one sample of a study of T cell responses to AZD1222 COVID-19 vaccine. The assay was immunoSEQ multiplex PCR, and TCRdb's table has in-frame clones only and misses some. The sample lists 95,000 to 150,000 clones; 85% to 95% were seen once. This specimen was peripheral blood, taken 28 days after the second AZD1222 dose. These receptors all stem from an adult who received the AZD1222 COVID-19 vaccine. Both conserved end residues are part of each CDR3. A D gene is named only where the DNA matches it firmly. Rows give clone size only sometimes, using once, few, many, or a class for an expanded clone.

v_call,clone_size,d_call,j_call,cdr3_nt,cdr3_aa
TRBV3-1/TRBV3-2,NA,TRBD1,TRBJ2-7,TGTGCCAGCAGCCAAGCCCGGGACAGGGGGGGCGAGCAGTACTTC,CASSQARDRGGEQYF
TRBV18,once,NA,TRBJ2-7,TGTGCCAGCTCACCACCGGGTGCAGGACCTCTCTCCTACGAGCAGTACTTC,CASSPPGAGPLSYEQYF
TRBV7-3,NA,NA,TRBJ2-1,TGTGCCAGCAGTTTGGACTACTCTAGAGAGCAGTTCTTC,CASSLDYSREQFF
TRBV19,NA,NA,TRBJ2-2,TGTGCCAGTAGGACCCCGGGAGATGGGGGCACCGGGGAGCTGTTTTTT,CASRTPGDGGTGELFF
TRBV20-1,NA,NA,TRBJ1-2,TGCAGTGCTAGTGGGGACGGTAACTATGGCTACACCTTC,CSASGDGNYGYTF
TRBV9,NA,TRBD2,TRBJ2-1,TGTGCCAGCAGCGTAGAGACTAGCGGGAGGGGTAATGAGCAGTTCTTC,CASSVETSGRGNEQFF
TRBV7-2,NA,NA,TRBJ1-5,TGTGCCAGCAGCTTATCTCCGGGGACTCAGCCCCAGCATTTT,CASSLSPGTQPQHF
TRBV4-2,NA,TRBD2,TRBJ2-1,TGTGCCAGCAGCCAAGAGACTAGCGGGAATGAGCAGTTCTTC,CASSQETSGNEQFF
TRBV7-2,NA,TRBD2,TRBJ2-7,TGTGCCAGCAGCTTAGTTTCGGGACTATCCTACGAGCAGTACTTC,CASSLVSGLSYEQYF
TRBV18,NA,NA,TRBJ2-5,TGTGCCAGCTCACTTGGTCTGGGGGAGCAAGAGACCCAGTACTTC,CASSLGLGEQETQYF
TRBV7-3,NA,NA,TRBJ2-3,TGTGCCAGCAGCACGACGGTTGACGGTACGCAGTATTTT,CASSTTVDGTQYF
TRBV6-4,NA,NA,TRBJ2-5,TGTGCCAGCTGCGGCAGGCCCGGCAAAGAGACCCAGTACTTC,CASCGRPGKETQYF
TRBV6-2/TRBV6-3,NA,NA,TRBJ1-2,TGTGCCAGCAGTTACGCGGGGGTAGTCGAAATTGGCTACACCTTC,CASSYAGVVEIGYTF
TRBV28,NA,TRBD2,TRBJ2-7,TGTGCCAGCAGTCCCGCCCCCGGGCTAGCGGGAGTTTACGAGCAGTACTTC,CASSPAPGLAGVYEQYF
TRBV11-2,NA,NA,TRBJ2-3,TGTGCCAGCAGCTCGTTTGGCCGGGACCCGAGGGGGAGCACAGATACGCAGTATTTT,CASSSFGRDPRGSTDTQYF
TRBV7-9,NA,NA,TRBJ2-3,TGTGCCAGCAGCTCAAGCGCAATCGGGGCAGATACGCAGTATTTT,CASSSSAIGADTQYF
TRBV2,NA,TRBD1,TRBJ2-5,TGTGCCAGCAGGGAGACAGGGGCACAAGAGACCCAGTACTTC,CASRETGAQETQYF
TRBV2,NA,NA,TRBJ1-4,TGTGCCAGCAGACGGACGGGGGGAGGCGAAAAACTGTTTTTT,CASRRTGGGEKLFF
TRBV19,NA,NA,TRBJ1-2,TGTGCCAGTAGTGGACCTAACTATGGCTACACCTTC,CASSGPNYGYTF
TRBV7-8,NA,NA,TRBJ2-5,TGTGCCAGCAGCTTAGGGGTGGGCGGGCAAGAGACCCAGTACTTC,CASSLGVGGQETQYF
TRBV4-3,NA,TRBD1,TRBJ1-2,TGCGCCAGCAGCCAAGACGCAACAGGGGGCAAAACCGCCTATGGCTACACCTTC,CASSQDATGGKTAYGYTF
TRBV19,NA,TRBD1,TRBJ2-5,TGTGCCAGTAGTGTCGGGACAGGGCAAGAGACCCAGTACTTC,CASSVGTGQETQYF
TRBV27,NA,NA,TRBJ1-4,TGTGCCAGCAGTTTACGGCGGCGGCAGGTCGGTGAAAAACTGTTTTTT,CASSLRRRQVGEKLFF
TRBV14,NA,TRBD2,TRBJ2-1,TGTGCCAGCAGCCGGTATAGCGGGATTAATGAGCAGTTCTTC,CASSRYSGINEQFF
TRBV4-3,NA,NA,TRBJ1-1,TGCGCCAGCAGCCAAGATTTCGGCAGTGAAGCTTTCTTT,CASSQDFGSEAFF
TRBV27,NA,NA,TRBJ1-5,TGTGCCAGCAGTTTGGACAGCAATCAGCCCCAGCATTTT,CASSLDSNQPQHF
TRBV7-2,NA,NA,TRBJ2-1,TGTGCCAGCAGCTTAGACTCGGAGCCTTACAATGAGCAGTTCTTC,CASSLDSEPYNEQFF
TRBV27,NA,TRBD1,TRBJ1-1,TGTGCCAGCAGTGCCCGCCGACAGGGGGCGGATTCGTCTTTCTTT,CASSARRQGADSSFF
TRBV5-4,NA,TRBD1,TRBJ1-1,TGTGCCAGCAGTTCGGGACAGACGAACACTGAAGCTTTCTTT,CASSSGQTNTEAFF
TRBV5-1,NA,NA,TRBJ1-1,TGCGCCAGCAGCTTGACAGGGATTAACACTGAAGCTTTCTTT,CASSLTGINTEAFF
TRBV28,NA,NA,TRBJ1-5,TGTGCCAGCAGTGCAGGAGTTAGCAATCAGCCCCAGCATTTT,CASSAGVSNQPQHF
TRBV18,NA,TRBD1,TRBJ1-4,TGTGCCAGCTCACCCCGAGGAGTGGACAGGGGGGATGAAAAACTGTTTTTT,CASSPRGVDRGDEKLFF
TRBV7-3,NA,NA,TRBJ2-3,TGTGCCAGCAGTCCATCGGGAGATACGCAGTATTTT,CASSPSGDTQYF
TRBV30,NA,NA,TRBJ1-2,TGTGCCTGGAGTCAGGGCAGTTATAACTATGGCTACACCTTC,CAWSQGSYNYGYTF
TRBV6-5,NA,TRBD1,TRBJ1-1,TGTGCCAGCAGCGGCCCCAGGGGGCTGGGCACTGAAGCTTTCTTT,CASSGPRGLGTEAFF
TRBV5-1,NA,NA,TRBJ1-1,TGCGCCAGCAGCGTTGGTGAGGAAAGAGGGCGGGCTTTCTTT,CASSVGEERGRAFF
TRBV5-1,once,TRBD1,TRBJ2-5,TGCGCCAGCAGCTTGGTTGGACAGGGTACTAATTGGGACCAAGAGACCCAGTACTTC,CASSLVGQGTNWDQETQYF
TRBV7-2,NA,TRBD2,TRBJ2-3,TGTGCCAGCAGCCTCCGACTAGCGGGAGGGACAGATACGCAGTATTTT,CASSLRLAGGTDTQYF
TRBV21-1,NA,NA,TRBJ2-1,TGTGCCAGCAGCAAAGTAAGAGGAGGGTCCTACAATGAGCAGTTCTTC,CASSKVRGGSYNEQFF
TRBV6-5,NA,NA,TRBJ2-7,TGTGCCAGCAGCCCCGGACAGACCTACGAGCAGTACTTC,CASSPGQTYEQYF
TRBV6-2/TRBV6-3,NA,NA,TRBJ1-1,TGTGCCAGCAGTTACCCGACTCGCGCCGCATTAGAGATAGAAGCTTTCTTT,CASSYPTRAALEIEAFF
TRBV9,once,NA,TRBJ2-3,TGTGCCAGCAGCGTAGCAGAGGGCAGAGCCACAGATACGCAGTATTTT,CASSVAEGRATDTQYF
TRBV7-3,NA,TRBD2,TRBJ2-2,TGTGCCAGCAGCCCGGGAGGGGAGAACACCGGGGAGCTGTTTTTT,CASSPGGENTGELFF
TRBV5-1,NA,NA,TRBJ2-7,TGCGCCAGCAGCCATTCCCTTATAGGGGGAGGGTACGAGCAGTACTTC,CASSHSLIGGGYEQYF
TRBV19,NA,TRBD1,TRBJ2-7,TGTGCCAGTAGTGTAAGACAGGGGGCGAACGAGCAGTACTTC,CASSVRQGANEQYF
TRBV12-3/TRBV12-4,once,NA,TRBJ1-2,TGTGCCAGCAGTTTGGGCTCCTATGGCTACACCTTC,CASSLGSYGYTF
TRBV5-6,NA,NA,TRBJ1-2,TGTGCCAGCAGCTTGGGTTCTAACTATGGCTACACCTTC,CASSLGSNYGYTF